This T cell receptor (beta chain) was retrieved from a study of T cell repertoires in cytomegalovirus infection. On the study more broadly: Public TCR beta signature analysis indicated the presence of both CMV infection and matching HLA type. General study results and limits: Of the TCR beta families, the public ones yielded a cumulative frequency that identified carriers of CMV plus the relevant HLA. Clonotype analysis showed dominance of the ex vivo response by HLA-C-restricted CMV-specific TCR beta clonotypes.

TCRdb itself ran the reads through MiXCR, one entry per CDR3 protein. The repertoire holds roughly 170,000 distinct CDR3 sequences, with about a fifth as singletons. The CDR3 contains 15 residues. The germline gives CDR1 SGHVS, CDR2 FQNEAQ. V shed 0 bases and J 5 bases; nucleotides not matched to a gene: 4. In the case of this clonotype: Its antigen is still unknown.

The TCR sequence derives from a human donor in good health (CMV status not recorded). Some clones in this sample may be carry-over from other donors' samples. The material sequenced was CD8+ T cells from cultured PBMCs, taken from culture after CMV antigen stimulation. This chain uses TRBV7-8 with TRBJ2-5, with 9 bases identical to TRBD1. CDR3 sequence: CASSLAGTGKETQYF. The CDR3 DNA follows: TGTGCCAGCAGCTTAGCGGGGACAGGGAAGGAGACCCAGTACTTC.